The clone carrying this T cell receptor beta chain has at least ten counts. As yet, its antigen is unknown. The sample comes from a study of shared clonotypes between healthy human individuals. General observations from the study: An effect of sequencing depth on clonotype sharing among donors was expected. It was observed that approximately 5% of naive CD4 clonotypes were shared across a handful of donors.

Germline loops: CDR1 SGHRS, CDR2 YFSETQ. The ends lost 0 bases at V and 4 bases at J; junction bases unmatched: 3. The CDR3 is 15 amino acids. Only Caucasian adults living in Nashville, Tennessee made up the donor group. In the sorted-subset replicate PCRs, approximately 200 ng DNA, roughly 29,000 T cell genomes, was used. Clones were read by immunoSEQ multiplex PCR, and TCRdb kept only the in-frame ones, dropping some. The repertoire has 950,000 to 1,300,000 clones, about 76% of them found once; the top ten carry less than 1.5%. The sample comprised memory CD4+ T cells sorted from blood. Subset of the sample: CD45RA-negative fraction. V and J are TRBV5-1 and TRBJ2-2, with 7 bases that match TRBD1. This sequence was found in a young man in good health. CDR3 sequence reads: CASSLEDRPTGELFF. The CDR3 nucleotides read TGCGCCAGCAGCTTGGAGGACAGGCCCACCGGGGAGCTGTTTTTT. The whole variable domain, filled in from reference TRBV5-1 and TRBJ2-2, reads KAGVTQTPRYLIKTRGQQVTLSCSPISGHRSVSWYQQTPGQGLQFLFEYFSETQRNKGNFPGRFSGRQFSNSRSEMNVSTLELGDSALYLCASSLEDRPTGELFFGEGSRLTVL.